This TCR beta chain was sequenced in a study of shared clonotypes between healthy human individuals. In the study overall: Three plates each covered CD4 naive and memory; CD8 naive two, CD8 memory one. Points from the study as a whole: Generally, naive subsets (rather than memory subsets) showed larger estimated richness. Non-shared clonotypes had lower generation probabilities than those shared by all four donors.

About this clone: The target antigen is unknown.

This was a deep-level run. TCRdb keeps only in-frame clones here, not all; method: immunoSEQ multiplex PCR. Of about 670,000 clones in the sample, roughly 78% were seen once. Sequenced input: memory CD4+ T cells sorted from blood. Subset: CD45RA-negative fraction. The receptor was isolated from a woman aged 25 to 39 in good health.

CDR3 DNA sequence: TGTGCCAGTAGTAGGAGGGGCACAGCCCGCATCGAGGGGGGCTACACCTTC. Protein sequence: CASSRRGTARIEGGYTF. The chain links TRBV19 to TRBJ1-2, with a tentative D call TRBD1 (5 bases). The CDR3 has 17 residues. The V gene's germline CDR1 is LNHDA and CDR2 SQIVND (reference sequence). The V end lost 4 bases, the J end lost 8 bases, and 26 bases lay between the germline ends.